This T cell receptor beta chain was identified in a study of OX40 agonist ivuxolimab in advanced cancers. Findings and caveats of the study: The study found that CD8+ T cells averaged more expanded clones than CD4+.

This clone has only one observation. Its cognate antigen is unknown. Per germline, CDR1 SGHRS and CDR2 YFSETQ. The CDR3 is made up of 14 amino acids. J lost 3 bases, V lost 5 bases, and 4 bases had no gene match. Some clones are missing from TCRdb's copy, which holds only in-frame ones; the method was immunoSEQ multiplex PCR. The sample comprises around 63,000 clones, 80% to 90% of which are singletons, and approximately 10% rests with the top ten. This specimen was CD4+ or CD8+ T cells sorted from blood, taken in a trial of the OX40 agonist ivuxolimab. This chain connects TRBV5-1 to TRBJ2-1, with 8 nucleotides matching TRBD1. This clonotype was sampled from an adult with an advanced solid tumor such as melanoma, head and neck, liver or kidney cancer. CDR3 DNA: TGCGCCAGCAGTCGGACAGGGAACTACAATGAGCAGTTCTTC. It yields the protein CASSRTGNYNEQFF.